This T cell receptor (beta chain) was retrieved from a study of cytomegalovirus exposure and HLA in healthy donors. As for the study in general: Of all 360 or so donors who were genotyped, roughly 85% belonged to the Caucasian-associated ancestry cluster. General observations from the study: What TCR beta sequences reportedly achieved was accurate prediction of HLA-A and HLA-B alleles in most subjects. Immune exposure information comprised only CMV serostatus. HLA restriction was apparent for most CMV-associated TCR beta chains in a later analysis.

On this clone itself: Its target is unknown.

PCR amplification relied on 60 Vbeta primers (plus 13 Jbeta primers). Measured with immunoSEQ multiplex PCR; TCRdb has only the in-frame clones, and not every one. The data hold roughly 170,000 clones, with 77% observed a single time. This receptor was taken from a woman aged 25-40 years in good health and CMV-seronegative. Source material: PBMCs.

The CDR3 loop is CASSSGLLSDTQYF. CDR3 DNA sequence: TGCGCCAGCAGCTCCGGACTACTGTCAGATACGCAGTATTTT. The chain has TRBV5-1 and TRBJ2-3, with D maybe TRBD2 (6 bases). V lost 3 bases and J 4 bases, leaving 12 bases between the germline ends. CDR1 and CDR2 (germline): SGHRS, YFSETQ. The CDR3 covers 14 residues.